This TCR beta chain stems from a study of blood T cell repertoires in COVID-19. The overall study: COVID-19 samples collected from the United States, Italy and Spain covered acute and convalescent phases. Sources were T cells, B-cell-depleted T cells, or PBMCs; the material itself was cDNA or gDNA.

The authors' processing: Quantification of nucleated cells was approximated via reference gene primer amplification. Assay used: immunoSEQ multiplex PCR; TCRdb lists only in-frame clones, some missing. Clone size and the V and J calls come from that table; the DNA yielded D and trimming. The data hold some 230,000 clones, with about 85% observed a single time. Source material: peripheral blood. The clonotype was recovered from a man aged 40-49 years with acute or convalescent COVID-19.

Here the CDR3 DNA reads TGTGCCAGCAGCTTGATGTCGTATGGCTACACCTTC. This codes for CASSLMSYGYTF. The rearrangement joins TRBV5-6 to TRBJ1-2; D is unresolved. The CDR3 has 12 amino acids. V was clipped by 1 base and J by 5 bases, with 6 bases between them. Germline-derived CDR1 and CDR2 are SGHDT and YYEEEE. The full variable domain, rest sourced from reference TRBV5-6 and TRBJ1-2, is DAGVTQSPTHLIKTRGQQVTLRCSPKSGHDTVSWYQQALGQGPQFIFQYYEEEERQRGNFPDRFSGHQFPNYSSELNVNALLLGDSALYLCASSLMSYGYTFGSGTRLTVV.